Listed here are 32 T cell receptor beta chains from one sample, sequenced in a study of T-cell memory formation after mild COVID-19. TCRdb reprocessed the 5' RACE reads with MiXCR, giving one entry per CDR3 protein. Of about 560,000 distinct CDR3 sequences in the sample, 15% to 20% were seen once. Input material: PBMCs or a T cell subset sorted from them (not recorded which). The receptors shown here come from an adult woman who had mild COVID-19 (a few samples of this study predate the infection). Cell type and time point are not known.

A few counts support this clonotype. This chain uses TRBV6-5 with TRBJ1-6; D uncertain. The ends were cut back, 0 bases at V and 10 bases at J, with 4 bases in the middle. Germline V gene sequence: CDR1 MNHEY, CDR2 SVGAGI. This CDR3 is 12 amino acids long. CDR3 protein: CASSYSHSPLHF. In nucleotides, the CDR3 is TGTGCCAGCAGTTACTCACACTCACCCCTCCACTTT.

The genes are TRBV20-1 and TRBJ2-3; possible D gene TRBD2, 7 bases. V was trimmed by 1 base and J by 1 base, leaving 9 bases between them. The CDR3 sequence is 14 residues long. Germline assignment: CDR1 DFQATT and CDR2 SNEGSKA (reference sequence). CDR3 nucleotides: TGCAGTGCTAGAGGGGGGGGGCGCACAGATACGCAGTATTTT. Its translation is CSARGGGRTDTQYF.

This chain joins TRBV5-5 and TRBJ2-7, with D tentatively TRBD2 (5 bases). With 0 bases removed from V and 0 bases from J, the gap between germline ends came to 13 bases. Germline V gives CDR1 SGHKS, CDR2 YYEKEE (reference sequence). The CDR3 has 16 amino acids. In DNA form, the CDR3 reads TGTGCCAGCAGCTTGGCAATAGCGCAAAGCTCCTACGAGCAGTACTTC. It is translated as CASSLAIAQSSYEQYF.

The DNA of the CDR3 is TGTGCCAGCAGTTTGCGACACCCGGTGACGCCCTTCAACAACAATGAGCAGTTCTTC. The encoded protein is CASSLRHPVTPFNNNEQFF. The gene calls are TRBV12-3 or TRBV12-4 and TRBJ2-1; D is unclear. V lost 3 bases and J 5 bases, leaving 26 bases between the germline ends. This CDR3 has 19 residues.

In this sample, this clonotype turned up a few times. V usage is TRBV7-9 and J usage is TRBJ2-1; 9 bases align to TRBD2. The length of the CDR3 is 15 residues. Germline lookup yields CDR1 SEHNR and CDR2 FQNEAQ (reference sequence). J was trimmed by 6 bases and V by 3 bases; bases with no gene match: 6. CDR3 DNA sequence: TGTGCCAGCAGCTTGCGGGGGGGCCCGGGCAATGAGCAGTTCTTC. It is translated as CASSLRGGPGNEQFF.

The V and J genes are TRBV30 and TRBJ2-6, with D possibly matching TRBD2 (6 bases). This CDR3 region has 17 residues. Deletions cut 5 bases from V and 0 bases from J, with 17 bases between. Germline-derived CDR1 and CDR2 are GTSNPN and SVGIG (reference sequence). The CDR3 reads CAWFRGGVLSGANVLTF. The CDR3 coding sequence is TGTGCCTGGTTTCGGGGCGGGGTACTCTCTGGGGCCAACGTCCTGACTTTC.

The rearrangement links TRBV2 to TRBJ2-3; D is unresolved. CDR1 is SNHLY, CDR2 FYNNEI, per germline. The CDR3 extends over 14 amino acids. Trimming removed 3 bases at V and 6 bases at J, with 13 bases between. This CDR3 reads CASSDPKTVDTQYF. The CDR3 nucleotides read TGTGCCAGCAGTGACCCCAAAACGGTCGATACGCAGTATTTT.

This clonotype was detected a few times. V and J are TRBV24-1 and TRBJ1-2, with no clear D. The CDR3 is made up of 15 amino acids. Germline V gene sequence: CDR1 KGHDR, CDR2 SFDVKD. The V and J ends lost 3 bases and 2 bases respectively, with 12 bases between them. This chain's CDR3 is CATSDPGRQNYGYTF. For the CDR3, the DNA is TGTGCCACCAGTGATCCCGGACGGCAAAACTATGGCTACACCTTC.

This clonotype was picked up a small number of times. The CDR3 here is CSVDTVGETQYF. The CDR3 nucleotides are TGCAGCGTTGATACGGTCGGGGAGACCCAGTACTTC. This chain uses TRBV29-1 with TRBJ2-5; unclear D gene. With 3 bases removed from V and 5 bases from J, the gap between germline ends came to 10 bases. CDR1 is SQVTM and CDR2 is ANQGSEA in the germline V gene. CDR3 length: 12 residues.

Only a few counts were recorded for this clonotype. The chain recombines TRBV2 with TRBJ2-3, with D hard to call. Germline lookup yields CDR1 SNHLY and CDR2 FYNNEI. Deletions cut 6 bases from V and 0 bases from J, with 7 bases between. This CDR3 region has 13 residues. CDR3 nucleotides: TGTGCCAGCAGGAGGTCCAGCACAGATACGCAGTATTTT. Encoded protein: CASRRSSTDTQYF.

This clonotype was counted between two and nine times. In nucleotides, the CDR3 is TGTGCCACCAGCAGAGTTAGGGACATGGACTCCTACGAGCAGTACTTC. This gives the protein CATSRVRDMDSYEQYF. The chain carries TRBV15 and TRBJ2-7, with a possible D match to TRBD1 (6 bases). The V end lost 1 base, the J end lost 0 bases, and 13 bases lay between the germline ends. This CDR3 is 16 amino acids long. The germline V gene encodes CDR1 LNHNV and CDR2 YYDKDF (reference sequence).

A note on this clonotype: One end of the junction is discordant with germline, which a read error may explain. The CDR3 protein is CASTQADTTNSPLHF. CDR3 sequence (DNA): TGCGCCAGCACTCAAGCGGACACAACTAATTCACCCCTCCACTTT. This chain links TRBV23-1 with TRBJ1-6, with D possibly matching TRBD1 (5 bases). TRBV23-1 is assigned to the ORF class and has an uncertain function. The CDR3 extends over 15 amino acids.

This clonotype has a handful of counts. The genes are TRBV4-2 and TRBJ1-2; D call uncertain. Germline V CDR1 and CDR2: LGHNA, YNFKEQ. V was shortened by 1 base and J by 6 bases, with 12 bases between the two germline ends. The CDR3 sequence is 14 residues long. CDR3 sequence: CASSQVRETNGYTF. CDR3 nucleotides: TGTGCCAGCAGCCAAGTTAGGGAAACCAATGGCTACACCTTC.

The V and J genes are TRBV4-3 and TRBJ2-7; maybe TRBD1 (5 bases). The CDR3 is made up of 14 amino acids. In germline, CDR1 is LGHNA, CDR2 YSLEER. V was shortened by 0 bases and J by 4 bases, with 10 bases between the two germline ends. Written as DNA, the CDR3 is TGCGCCAGCAGCCAAGAGCAGGGTTTGTACGAGCAGTACTTC. It yields the protein CASSQEQGLYEQYF.

The CDR3 DNA reads TGTGCCAGCATAGACGCCCGGGACAGCAATCAGCCCCAGCATTTT. It encodes CASIDARDSNQPQHF. The chain carries TRBV6-1 and TRBJ1-5, with a weak D call TRBD1 (5 bases). Germline values: CDR1 MNHNS, CDR2 SASEGT. There are 15 residues in the CDR3. V lost 7 bases and J lost 1, with 14 bases in between.

This clonotype came up a few times. This chain uses TRBV5-1 with TRBJ2-2; 8 bases are a match to TRBD1. Germline lookup yields CDR1 SGHRS and CDR2 YFSETQ. This CDR3 comprises 15 residues. Trimming removed 7 bases from V and 7 bases from J; junction bases left unmatched: 12. This CDR3 reads CASEGTGTKSGELFF. CDR3 sequence (DNA): TGCGCCAGCGAGGGGACAGGCACGAAGAGCGGGGAGCTGTTTTTT. The full variable domain, its missing parts supplied by reference TRBV5-1 and TRBJ2-2, is KAGVTQTPRYLIKTRGQQVTLSCSPISGHRSVSWYQQTPGQGLQFLFEYFSETQRNKGNFPGRFSGRQFSNSRSEMNVSTLELGDSALYLCASEGTGTKSGELFFGEGSRLTVL.

V gene TRBV5-5 combines with J gene TRBJ2-5; 7 bases map to TRBD2. The CDR3 spans 14 residues. Per the germline V gene, CDR1 is SGHKS and CDR2 is YYEKEE (reference sequence). Germline trimming cut 2 bases from V and 2 bases from J; bases unmatched to any gene: 3. CDR3 coding DNA: TGTGCCAGCAGCTTCGGGGACTATCAAGAGACCCAGTACTTC. Residues: CASSFGDYQETQYF.

The chain couples TRBV6-5 to TRBJ2-1; TRBD2 agrees at 10 bases. CDR1 MNHEY and CDR2 SVGAGI come from the germline V gene. V lost 0 bases and J lost 6; bases outside the gene matches: 8. CDR3 length: 17 residues. CDR3 coding DNA: TGTGCCAGCAGTTACTCCCTGGCTAGCGGGAGTCGCAATGAGCAGTTCTTC. Translated, it gives CASSYSLASGSRNEQFF.

This clonotype showed up just a few times. The V gene is TRBV7-2, the J gene TRBJ2-2; no reliable D call. Trimming removed 4 bases from V and 4 bases from J, with 13 bases in between. The CDR3 is 15 residues long. Germline CDR1 and CDR2: SGHTA and FQGNSA. The CDR3 nucleotides read TGTGCCAGCAGCTACGACGCCTCGGGCACCGGGGAGCTGTTTTTT. Amino acids: CASSYDASGTGELFF.

The chain recombines TRBV5-1 with TRBJ2-7, with 8 bases that match TRBD1. J gave up 2 bases and V 4 bases, and 11 bases lay outside the gene matches. CDR1 and CDR2 from the germline V gene are SGHRS and YFSETQ. This CDR3 has 16 amino acids. CDR3 amino acids: CASSTMTGATAYEQYF. In DNA form, the CDR3 reads TGCGCCAGCAGCACTATGACAGGGGCTACCGCCTACGAGCAGTACTTC.

This clonotype turned up a few times. The rearrangement links TRBV3-1 to TRBJ1-1; maybe TRBD1 (6 bases). The V and J ends lost 0 bases and 1 base respectively, with 12 bases between them. Germline V gene sequence: CDR1 LGHDT, CDR2 YNNKEL (reference sequence). CDR3 length: 16 amino acids. The CDR3 here is CASSQEWGARNTEAFF. Written as DNA, the CDR3 is TGTGCCAGCAGCCAAGAGTGGGGGGCTCGGAACACTGAAGCTTTCTTT. The variable domain in full, completed from reference TRBV3-1 and TRBJ1-1, reads DTAVSQTPKYLVTQMGNDKSIKCEQNLGHDTMYWYKQDSKKFLKIMFSYNNKELIINETVPNRFSPKSPDKAHLNLHINSLELGDSAVYFCASSQEWGARNTEAFFGQGTRLTVV.

The V call is TRBV6-2 or TRBV6-3, the J call TRBJ2-1, with a weak D call TRBD2 (5 bases). The germline V gene encodes CDR1 MNHEY and CDR2 SVGEGT. The CDR3 is made up of 13 amino acids. V gave up 8 bases and J gave up 4 bases, with 12 bases separating them. CDR3 in amino acids: CASRDLGYNEQFF. In nucleotides, the CDR3 is TGTGCCAGCCGGGATTTGGGTTACAATGAGCAGTTCTTC.

This clonotype was observed a handful of times. The chain recombines TRBV10-3 with TRBJ2-1; TRBD1 aligns across 11 bases. V shed 11 bases, J shed 3 bases, and the junction held 6 bases outside the gene matches. This CDR3 region has 14 residues. Germline V gene lookup returns CDR1 ENHRY and CDR2 SYGVKD. Here the CDR3 reads CAASGTGGYNEQFF. The CDR3 nucleotides are TGTGCCGCCTCCGGGACAGGGGGCTACAATGAGCAGTTCTTC.

This clonotype was found a few times. This chain uses TRBV28 with TRBJ1-4, with 11 bases matching TRBD1. This CDR3 is 15 amino acids long. Losses at the gene ends were 4 bases for V and 8 bases for J; bases not matched to a gene: 6. Per the germline V gene, CDR1 is MDHEN and CDR2 is SYDVKM. The CDR3: CASSSGQGAREKLFF. Written as DNA, the CDR3 is TGTGCCAGCAGTTCAGGACAGGGGGCTCGAGAAAAACTGTTTTTT. The complete variable domain, with remaining parts taken from reference TRBV28 and TRBJ1-4, reads DVKVTQSSRYLVKRTGEKVFLECVQDMDHENMFWYRQDPGLGLRLIYFSYDVKMKEKGDIPEGYSVSREKKERFSLILESASTNQTSMYLCASSSGQGAREKLFFGSGTQLSVL.

This chain connects TRBV12-3 or TRBV12-4 to TRBJ2-3; 8 positions agree with TRBD1. CDR3 length: 17 amino acids. With 5 bases clipped from V and 2 bases from J, the junction kept 12 bases outside the gene matches. DNA of the CDR3: TGTGCCAGCAGTCCTGGACAGGGCCCTTTCGTCACAGATACGCAGTATTTT. It codes for CASSPGQGPFVTDTQYF.

The gene calls are TRBV5-1 and TRBJ1-4, with 9 bases that match TRBD1. The CDR3 spans 16 residues. Germline V gene data show CDR1 as SGHRS and CDR2 as YFSETQ. The V gene end was trimmed by 4 bases and the J gene end by 0 bases; junction bases not matched to a gene: 4. CDR3: CASSIGTGTTNEKLFF. The CDR3 DNA follows: TGCGCCAGCAGCATCGGGACAGGGACAACTAATGAAAAACTGTTTTTT. The whole variable domain, remainder taken from reference TRBV5-1 and TRBJ1-4, is KAGVTQTPRYLIKTRGQQVTLSCSPISGHRSVSWYQQTPGQGLQFLFEYFSETQRNKGNFPGRFSGRQFSNSRSEMNVSTLELGDSALYLCASSIGTGTTNEKLFFGSGTQLSVL.

The chain carries TRBV25-1 and TRBJ1-1; tentatively, D is TRBD1 (5 bases). The CDR3 runs to 16 residues. Germline values: CDR1 MGHDK, CDR2 SYGVNS. Trimming took off 4 bases at V and 1 base at J, with 16 bases between the two ends. The DNA of the CDR3 is TGTGCCAGCAGTGGCCAGGGAAGGGCCCCGAACACTGAAGCTTTCTTT. Amino acid sequence: CASSGQGRAPNTEAFF.

This clonotype was observed a few times. The gene calls are TRBV5-6 and TRBJ1-4, with D tentatively TRBD1 (5 bases). The CDR3 is 15 residues long. Trimming removed 1 base from V and 8 bases from J, with 15 bases in between. Germline V lookup: CDR1 SGHDT, CDR2 YYEEEE. For the CDR3, the DNA is TGTGCCAGCAGCTTGTGGGCGACAGCAGGAGAAAAACTGTTTTTT. It codes for CASSLWATAGEKLFF.

The genes are TRBV18 and TRBJ2-7; TRBD1 agrees at 10 bases. Germline V CDR1 and CDR2: KGHSH, LQKENI. V dropped 3 bases and J dropped 5; count of bases not matched to a gene: 19. The CDR3 is 19 residues long. This chain's CDR3 is CASSPPGPLRQGAGHEQYF. The CDR3 bases are TGTGCCAGCTCACCCCCGGGGCCCCTAAGACAGGGGGCGGGCCACGAGCAGTACTTC.

This clonotype showed up just a few times. The chain recombines TRBV7-6 with TRBJ2-7, with a weak D call TRBD2 (5 bases). The CDR3 extends over 15 amino acids. The V gene's germline CDR1 is SGHVS and CDR2 FNYEAQ. Trimming took 5 bases from V and 3 from J, leaving 17 bases between them. In DNA form, the CDR3 reads TGTGCCAGCAGCCCCATACTGGGGAGTTTCTACGAGCAGTACTTC. It encodes CASSPILGSFYEQYF.

The chain carries TRBV21-1 and TRBJ1-3; TRBD1 was called by the table and not checked on the DNA. TRBV21-1 is listed as a pseudogene. The CDR3 has 14 amino acids. The DNA for the CDR3 is TGTGCCAGCAGAGGTGACAGGAGTGGAAACACCATATATTTT. It translates to CASRGDRSGNTIYF.

The chain is built from TRBV20-1 and TRBJ1-2; possibly TRBD1 for D (5 bases). The CDR3 loop spans 15 amino acids. The germline V and J ends were trimmed by 0 bases and 3 bases, with 14 bases remaining between them. Germline V gene data show CDR1 as DFQATT and CDR2 as SNEGSKA (reference sequence). The CDR3 sequence: CSARDTGRGDYGYTF. In DNA, the CDR3 is TGCAGTGCTAGAGATACAGGCCGCGGGGACTATGGCTACACCTTC.